This T cell receptor (beta chain) appears in the sequencing data of a study of radiotherapy plus CTLA-4 blockade in lung cancer. Broader study findings: Reportedly, early blood T cell clone dynamics best predicted response, with interferon-beta. After radiotherapy and ipilimumab, tumor-derived clones expanded in peripheral blood.

The data were produced by immunoSEQ multiplex PCR, yet TCRdb's version contains in-frame clones alone and is incomplete. The data contain roughly 32,000 clones, more than 80% of them singletons. Regarding this clone: Its antigen is as yet unknown.

This CDR3 region has 14 residues. J was trimmed by 6 bases and V by 3 bases; bases with no gene match: 5. In germline, CDR1 is SGHRS, CDR2 YFSETQ. The rearrangement links TRBV5-1 to TRBJ1-2; 10 nucleotides align to TRBD1. Source: peripheral blood, taken from a patient treated with radiotherapy plus ipilimumab. This receptor was taken from a human donor with non-small cell lung cancer that progressed on radiotherapy plus ipilimumab. This CDR3 reads CASSSLTGGDGYTF. Written as DNA, the CDR3 is TGCGCCAGCAGCTCCCTGACAGGGGGCGATGGCTACACCTTC.